The 30 T cell receptor beta chains in this list originate from one sample, sequenced in a study of T cell clonotyping in hematopoietic cell transplantation. Profiling relied on immunoSEQ multiplex PCR, and the TCRdb table lists in-frame clones only, not all of them. The sample consists of about 20,000 clones, 86% of them appearing once. Indicated time point: recipient sample about 28 days before transplant, after cytoreduction. The sample was peripheral blood mononuclear cells, taken before stem cell transplant. The receptors were gathered from a man in his fifties with acute myeloid leukemia. Some clones in this sample may be carry-over from other donors' samples.

This rearrangement joins TRBV7-9 to TRBJ1-5; 7 positions agree with TRBD1. The germline V gene has CDR1 SEHNR and CDR2 FQNEAQ (reference sequence). This CDR3 region has 15 residues. The trim removed 7 bases at V and 8 bases at J, leaving 14 bases unmatched. The CDR3 coding sequence is TGTGCCAGCACCACAGGGGATTCAACCCGGGAGCCCCAGCATTTT. The encoded protein is CASTTGDSTREPQHF.

V and J are TRBV6-6 and TRBJ1-3; no definite D call. Germline CDR1 is MNHNY and CDR2 is SVGAGI (reference sequence). The CDR3 extends over 14 amino acids. V gave up 0 bases and J gave up 3 bases, with 6 bases separating them. The CDR3 DNA follows: TGTGCCAGCAGTTACTCGGCTGGTGGAAACACCATATATTTT. Translating gives CASSYSAGGNTIYF.

The chain employs TRBV7-2 and TRBJ1-2; D remains ambiguous. Germline V gene data show CDR1 as SGHTA and CDR2 as FQGNSA. With 1 base removed from V and 8 bases from J, the gap between germline ends came to 14 bases. The CDR3 is made up of 14 amino acids. The CDR3 DNA reads TGTGCCAGCAGCTTAGAGGCGATTTCGCGGGGCTACACCTTC. Translated, it gives CASSLEAISRGYTF.

J is TRBJ1-4 and V is TRBV29-1; a possible D gene is TRBD1 (5 bases). This CDR3 is 13 amino acids long. The V gene lost 5 bases and the J gene lost 0 bases, with 7 bases spanning the gap. Germline V gene data show CDR1 as SQVTM and CDR2 as ANQGSEA. The CDR3, as DNA: TGCAGCGTTCCAGGGTCAACTAATGAAAAACTGTTTTTT. Translating gives CSVPGSTNEKLFF.

This clone has just one count. The genes are TRBV11-2 and TRBJ1-4; D possibly corresponds to TRBD1 (5 bases). The germline V and J ends were trimmed by 1 base and 8 bases, with 11 bases remaining between them. Germline CDR1 SGHAT, CDR2 FQNNGV. The CDR3 is 14 amino acids. The CDR3 loop is CASSLVQGGEKLFF. The CDR3 coding sequence is TGTGCCAGCAGCTTAGTGCAGGGTGGAGAAAAACTGTTTTTT.

The chain recombines TRBV19 with TRBJ2-7; 8 bases agree with TRBD2. Germline V gene data show CDR1 as LNHDA and CDR2 as SQIVND (reference sequence). The CDR3 has 14 amino acids. J was trimmed by 1 base and V by 5 bases; bases with no gene match: 4. CDR3 amino acids: CASSSGLVSYEQYF. CDR3 DNA sequence: TGTGCCAGTAGTTCGGGACTAGTTTCCTACGAGCAGTACTTC.

The chain recombines TRBV19 with TRBJ1-1; D gene unclear. Germline V lookup: CDR1 LNHDA, CDR2 SQIVND (reference sequence). This CDR3 contains 13 residues. Trimming shortened V by 1 base and J by 1 base, and 4 bases separated the two germline ends. CDR3 in DNA: TGTGCCAGTAGTATAGTTGAGAACACTGAAGCTTTCTTT. Protein: CASSIVENTEAFF. Complete variable domain (other parts from reference TRBV19 and TRBJ1-1): DGGITQSPKYLFRKEGQNVTLSCEQNLNHDAMYWYRQDPGQGLRLIYYSQIVNDFQKGDIAEGYSVSREKKESFPLTVTSAQKNPTAFYLCASSIVENTEAFFGQGTRLTVV.

The genes are TRBV4-1 and TRBJ2-7; 9 nucleotides match TRBD2. The trim removed 0 bases at V and 2 bases at J, leaving 2 bases unmatched. Germline V CDR1 and CDR2: MGHRA, YSYEKL. The CDR3 is 15 residues long. CDR3 DNA: TGCGCCAGCAGCCAAGAGGTAGCGGGGGCCTACGAGCAGTACTTC. Translation: CASSQEVAGAYEQYF.

The V call is TRBV11-2, the J call TRBJ1-1; D is undetermined. V lost 0 bases and J 5 bases, leaving 7 bases between the germline ends. Germline CDR1 is SGHAT and CDR2 is FQNNGV. The CDR3 length is 13 residues. CDR3 sequence: CASSLDADTEAFF. In nucleotides, the CDR3 is TGTGCCAGCAGCTTAGATGCGGATACTGAAGCTTTCTTT.

The V and J genes are TRBV6-5 and TRBJ1-1; the D gene is possibly TRBD1 (6 bases). CDR1 and CDR2 from the germline V gene are MNHEY and SVGAGI. This CDR3 is built from 13 residues. The germline V and J ends were trimmed by 6 bases and 1 base, with 9 bases remaining between them. For the CDR3, the DNA is TGTGCCAGCAGACCACAGGGGAACACTGAAGCTTTCTTT. It yields the protein CASRPQGNTEAFF.

This clone was detected only a few times. The chain joins TRBV2 to TRBJ1-5; D not certain. Germline V gene sequence: CDR1 SNHLY, CDR2 FYNNEI. V dropped 1 base and J dropped 0 bases, with 7 bases sitting between them. The CDR3 covers 15 residues. CDR3 residues: CASSEVSVSNQPQHF. The CDR3 DNA is TGTGCCAGCAGTGAAGTATCAGTTAGCAATCAGCCCCAGCATTTT.

The chain uses TRBV5-1 and TRBJ2-7, with TRBD1 identical over 7 bases. The CDR3 loop spans 14 amino acids. J lost 6 bases, V lost 4 bases, and 10 bases had no gene match. CDR1 is SGHRS and CDR2 is YFSETQ in the germline V gene. Here the CDR3 reads CASSVPGTDPEQYF. The CDR3 nucleotides read TGCGCCAGCAGCGTCCCCGGGACAGACCCCGAGCAGTACTTC.

The V and J genes are TRBV18 and TRBJ2-7; perhaps TRBD1 as D (5 bases). The length of the CDR3 is 16 residues. Germline-derived CDR1 and CDR2 are KGHSH and LQKENI. With 0 bases removed from V and 2 bases from J, the gap between germline ends came to 14 bases. The CDR3: CASSPPSQGSPYEQYF. DNA of the CDR3: TGTGCCAGCTCACCACCGTCCCAGGGCTCGCCCTACGAGCAGTACTTC. Looking up the rest from reference TRBV18 and TRBJ2-7 gives the full variable domain: NAGVMQNPRHLVRRRGQEARLRCSPMKGHSHVYWYRQLPEEGLKFMVYLQKENIIDESGMPKERFSAEFPKEGPSILRIQQVVRGDSAAYFCASSPPSQGSPYEQYFGPGTRLTVT.

The V call is TRBV19, the J call TRBJ2-5; D call uncertain. Trimming took 6 bases from V and 3 from J, leaving 5 bases between them. The CDR3 extends over 11 amino acids. Germline V gene lookup returns CDR1 LNHDA and CDR2 SQIVND (reference sequence). CDR3 nucleotide sequence: TGTGCCAGTAGCTTGGAAGAGACCCAGTACTTC. Translation: CASSLEETQYF.

This chain links TRBV6-5 with TRBJ1-5, with D possibly being TRBD1 (5 bases). The CDR3 length is 14 residues. Trimming took off 0 bases at V and 6 bases at J, with 9 bases between the two ends. The germline V gene encodes CDR1 MNHEY and CDR2 SVGAGI. The CDR3 here is CASSYSRGIQPQHF. CDR3 bases: TGTGCCAGCAGTTACTCGAGGGGTATTCAGCCCCAGCATTTT.

This rearrangement joins TRBV6-1 to TRBJ1-1, with D uncertain. The CDR3 extends over 11 amino acids. CDR1 and CDR2 from the germline V gene are MNHNS and SASEGT. V lost 6 bases, J lost 5 bases, and 7 bases lay in between. The CDR3 DNA reads as TGTGCCAGCAGCCGACGGACTGAAGCTTTCTTT. This encodes CASSRRTEAFF.

The chain combines TRBV19 with TRBJ2-1; D assignment may be TRBD1 or TRBD2 (5 bases each). Germline assignment: CDR1 LNHDA and CDR2 SQIVND (reference sequence). V was shortened by 3 bases and J by 0 bases, with 21 bases between the two germline ends. The CDR3 is 19 residues long. DNA of the CDR3: TGTGCCAGTAGTATCTGGACGGGGACCCCACAAGGCTCCTACAATGAGCAGTTCTTC. Amino acids: CASSIWTGTPQGSYNEQFF.

The chain is built from TRBV9 and TRBJ1-1; 7 nucleotides line up with TRBD1. Germline V CDR1 and CDR2: SGDLS, YYNGEE. This CDR3 comprises 13 residues. The V segment lost 0 bases and the J segment 8 bases; nucleotides outside the gene matches: 4. The CDR3 sequence: CASSVVPTGEAFF. CDR3 in DNA: TGTGCCAGCAGCGTAGTGCCGACAGGGGAAGCTTTCTTT.

The V call is TRBV27, the J call TRBJ2-3; D uncertain. The germline V gene encodes CDR1 MNHEY and CDR2 SMNVEV (reference sequence). The V end lost 1 base, the J end lost 2 bases, and 7 bases lay between the germline ends. The CDR3 spans 14 residues. In DNA, the CDR3 is TGTGCCAGCAGTTTATGGGGAAACACAGATACGCAGTATTTT. Translated, it gives CASSLWGNTDTQYF.

The count of this clone is one. Its ends do not fully match the called genes, so a read error is possible. The chain joins TRBV5-1 to TRBJ1-6; D possibly corresponds to TRBD1 (6 bases). Germline CDR1 SGHRS, CDR2 YFSETQ. This CDR3 is built from 14 residues. The CDR3 sequence: CATEGGRDGSPLHF. CDR3 bases: TGTGCCACCGAGGGGGGCAGGGACGGATCACCCCTCCACTTT.

This chain uses TRBV7-8 with TRBJ2-2, with D possibly TRBD1 on 6 matching bases. Germline values: CDR1 SGHVS, CDR2 FQNEAQ. The CDR3 is made up of 17 amino acids. The V gene lost 5 bases and the J gene lost 4 bases, with 20 bases spanning the gap. CDR3 sequence: CASSPKAGTSTTGELFF. The DNA of the CDR3 is TGTGCCAGCAGCCCTAAGGCCGGGACATCGACCACCGGGGAGCTGTTTTTT.

The rearrangement uses TRBV5-1 and TRBJ2-7; D call uncertain. CDR1 and CDR2 from the germline V gene are SGHRS and YFSETQ. The CDR3 has 14 residues. V was shortened by 3 bases and J by 9 bases, with 19 bases between the two germline ends. In DNA form, the CDR3 reads TGCGCCAGCAGCTCGGACCCCGGCCGTCAAGGGCAGTACTTC. As protein: CASSSDPGRQGQYF.

The CDR3 nucleotides are TGCGCCAGCAGCGGCCAGAGGGGTTACGAGCAGTACTTC. It translates to CASSGQRGYEQYF. The gene calls are TRBV5-1 and TRBJ2-7; D tentatively fits TRBD1 or TRBD2 (5 bases each). The CDR3 has 13 residues. V dropped 4 bases and J dropped 4 bases, with 12 bases sitting between them. Germline V gene data show CDR1 as SGHRS and CDR2 as YFSETQ.

The genes are TRBV28 and TRBJ1-2, with no clear D. This CDR3 is built from 14 residues. Trimming left V 2 bases short and J 6 bases short, with 13 bases between. The germline gives CDR1 MDHEN, CDR2 SYDVKM. The CDR3 region is CASSLPRTLDGYTF. The CDR3 nucleotides read TGTGCCAGCAGTTTACCCAGAACTTTGGATGGCTACACCTTC.

The rearrangement joins TRBV18 to TRBJ2-2; D is unresolved. Germline V gene sequence: CDR1 KGHSH, CDR2 LQKENI. Between the trimmed V and J ends, which lost 2 bases and 8 bases, there was a span of 15 bases. CDR3 length equals 15 residues. CDR3 nucleotides: TGTGCCAGCTCACCAGAGGACGACTCGACGGGGGAGCTGTTTTTT. Translation: CASSPEDDSTGELFF.

The gene calls are TRBV11-2 and TRBJ1-4; TRBD1 agrees at 8 bases. J was trimmed by 1 base and V by 5 bases; bases with no gene match: 9. The CDR3 totals 17 residues. CDR1 is SGHAT, CDR2 FQNNGV, per germline. The CDR3 loop is CASSPTGGLVTNEKLFF. Written as DNA, the CDR3 is TGTGCCAGCAGCCCTACAGGGGGATTGGTAACTAATGAAAAACTGTTTTTT.

The gene calls are TRBV6-5 and TRBJ2-1, with D hard to call. V lost 5 bases, J lost 9 bases, and 8 bases lay in between. CDR3 length equals 11 residues. Germline V gene sequence: CDR1 MNHEY, CDR2 SVGAGI. The CDR3 spells CASSTNTEQFF. CDR3 nucleotides: TGTGCCAGCAGTACAAACACTGAGCAGTTCTTC.

The chain recombines TRBV4-1 with TRBJ1-1, with D possibly matching TRBD1 (5 bases). CDR1 and CDR2 (germline): MGHRA, YSYEKL. With 4 bases removed from V and 11 bases from J, the gap between germline ends came to 14 bases. This CDR3 is built from 12 residues. CDR3 nucleotide sequence: TGCGCCAGCAGCCGAGCTGGGTGGGGCGCTTTCTTT. Its protein product is CASSRAGWGAFF.

The chain links TRBV6-5 to TRBJ1-2; D is possibly TRBD1 (6 bases). Per the germline V gene, CDR1 is MNHEY and CDR2 is SVGAGI. The CDR3 is 16 residues long. With 2 bases removed from V and 3 bases from J, the gap between germline ends came to 16 bases. CDR3 loop: CASSYGVGARHYGYTF. CDR3 DNA: TGTGCCAGCAGTTACGGGGTGGGGGCAAGGCACTATGGCTACACCTTC.

This chain connects TRBV7-2 to TRBJ2-5; no definite D call. The V end was cut by 2 bases, the J end by 2 bases, with 6 bases between. The V gene's germline CDR1 is SGHTA and CDR2 FQGNSA. CDR3 length: 13 amino acids. The CDR3 protein is CASSLSVQETQYF. DNA of the CDR3: TGTGCCAGCAGCTTATCAGTACAAGAGACCCAGTACTTC.